This note documents a single T cell receptor (beta chain) sequence. Antigen specificity is unknown. The data are from a study of PD-1 blockade in classical Hodgkin lymphoma. Study-level points and caveats: Diversity similar to that of newly diagnosed patients was seen at baseline in complete responders. A reduction in baseline TCR diversity was reportedly seen in newly diagnosed patients relative to healthy donors. CD4+ TCR diversity, unlike CD8+, climbed significantly by C4D1.

The patients all showed relapse after autologous stem cell transplantation, while their brentuximab vedotin exposure varied. Magnetic negative selection purified CD4+ T cells from thawed PBMCs. Best responses were complete response, partial response or progressive disease. TCRdb's table, derived via immunoSEQ multiplex PCR, lists solely in-frame clones and lacks some. The sample yields about 27,000 clones, 65% to 80% seen once. This receptor was taken from a human donor with classical Hodgkin lymphoma. Specimen: CD4+ T cells from blood, collected at baseline.

In DNA, the CDR3 is TGTGCCTGGAGCGCCCGGGGGGGGCTGGACCGCTACGAGCAGTACTTC. Protein product: CAWSARGGLDRYEQYF. The chain joins TRBV30 to TRBJ2-7; 8 nucleotides match TRBD2. Germline CDR1 reads GTSNPN; CDR2 reads SVGIG (reference sequence). V gave up 3 bases and J gave up 3 bases; unmatched junction bases: 13. The CDR3 has 16 amino acids.